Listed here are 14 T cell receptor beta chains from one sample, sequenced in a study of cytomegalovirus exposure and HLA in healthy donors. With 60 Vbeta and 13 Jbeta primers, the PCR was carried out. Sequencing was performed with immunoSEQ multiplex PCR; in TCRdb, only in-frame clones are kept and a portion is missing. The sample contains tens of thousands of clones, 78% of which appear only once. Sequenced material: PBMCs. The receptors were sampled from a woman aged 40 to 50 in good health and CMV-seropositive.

For the CDR3, the DNA is TGTGCCAGCGCCCGGACAGCCCAGGGAACTGAAGCTTTCTTT. It codes for CASARTAQGTEAFF. V usage is TRBV6-5 and J usage is TRBJ1-1, with D possibly being TRBD1 (6 bases). The germline V and J ends were trimmed by 8 bases and 5 bases, with 18 bases remaining between them. The CDR3 totals 14 residues. The V gene's germline CDR1 is MNHEY and CDR2 SVGAGI.

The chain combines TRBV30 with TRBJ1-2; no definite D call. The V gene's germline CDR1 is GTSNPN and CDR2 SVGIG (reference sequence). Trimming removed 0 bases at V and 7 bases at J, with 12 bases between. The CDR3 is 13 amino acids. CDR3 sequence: CAWSVLRVAGYTF. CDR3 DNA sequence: TGTGCCTGGAGTGTACTAAGAGTCGCTGGCTACACCTTC.

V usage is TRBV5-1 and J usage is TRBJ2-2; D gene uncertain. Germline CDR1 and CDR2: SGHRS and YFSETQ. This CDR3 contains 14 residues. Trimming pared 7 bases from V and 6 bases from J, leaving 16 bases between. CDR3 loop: CASSVTASAGELFF. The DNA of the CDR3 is TGCGCCAGCTCCGTTACAGCCTCAGCCGGGGAGCTGTTTTTT. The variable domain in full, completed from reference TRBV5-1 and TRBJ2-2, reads KAGVTQTPRYLIKTRGQQVTLSCSPISGHRSVSWYQQTPGQGLQFLFEYFSETQRNKGNFPGRFSGRQFSNSRSEMNVSTLELGDSALYLCASSVTASAGELFFGEGSRLTVL.

The CDR3 protein is CASRTGETQYF. CDR3 nucleotides: TGCGCCAGCAGGACTGGGGAGACCCAGTACTTC. The chain combines TRBV5-1 with TRBJ2-5, with D unresolved. V lost 5 bases to trimming and J lost 5 bases, with 7 bases between them. CDR1 is SGHRS and CDR2 is YFSETQ in the germline V gene. The CDR3 covers 11 residues.

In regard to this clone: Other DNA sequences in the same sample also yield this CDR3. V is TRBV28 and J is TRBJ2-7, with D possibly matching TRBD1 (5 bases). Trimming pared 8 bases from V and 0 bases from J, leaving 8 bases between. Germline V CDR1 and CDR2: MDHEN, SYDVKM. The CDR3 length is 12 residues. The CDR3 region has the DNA TGTGCCAGCCAGACAGACTCCTACGAGCAGTACTTC. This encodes CASQTDSYEQYF.

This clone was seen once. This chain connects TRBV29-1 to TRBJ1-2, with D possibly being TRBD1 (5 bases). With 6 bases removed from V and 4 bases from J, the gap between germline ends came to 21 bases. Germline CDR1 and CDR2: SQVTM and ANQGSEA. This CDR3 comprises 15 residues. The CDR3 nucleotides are TGCAGCGTGGGGGGGTTGACAGACCCTCCCTATGGCTACACCTTC. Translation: CSVGGLTDPPYGYTF. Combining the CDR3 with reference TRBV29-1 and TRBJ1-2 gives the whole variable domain SAVISQKPSRDICQRGTSLTIQCQVDSQVTMMFWYRQQPGQSLTLIATANQGSEATYESGFVIDKFPISRPNLTFSTLTVSNMSPEDSSIYLCSVGGLTDPPYGYTFGSGTRLTVV.

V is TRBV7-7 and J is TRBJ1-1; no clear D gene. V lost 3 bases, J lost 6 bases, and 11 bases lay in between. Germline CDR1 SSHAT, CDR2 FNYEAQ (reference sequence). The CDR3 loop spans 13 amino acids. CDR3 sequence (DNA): TGTGCCAGCAGCTTGTCAGGATCCGCTGAAGCTTTCTTT. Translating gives CASSLSGSAEAFF.

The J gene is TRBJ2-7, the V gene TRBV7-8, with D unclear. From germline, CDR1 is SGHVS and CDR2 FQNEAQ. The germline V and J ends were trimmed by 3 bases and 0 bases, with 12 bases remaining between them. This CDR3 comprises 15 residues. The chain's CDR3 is CASSFPPVLSYEQYF. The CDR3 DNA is TGTGCCAGCAGCTTCCCGCCGGTACTCTCCTACGAGCAGTACTTC.

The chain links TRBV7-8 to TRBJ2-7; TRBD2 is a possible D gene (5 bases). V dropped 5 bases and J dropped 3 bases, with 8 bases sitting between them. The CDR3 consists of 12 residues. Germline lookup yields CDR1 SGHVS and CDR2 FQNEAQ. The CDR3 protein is CASSAGLYEQYF. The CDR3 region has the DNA TGTGCCAGCAGCGCAGGACTCTACGAGCAGTACTTC.

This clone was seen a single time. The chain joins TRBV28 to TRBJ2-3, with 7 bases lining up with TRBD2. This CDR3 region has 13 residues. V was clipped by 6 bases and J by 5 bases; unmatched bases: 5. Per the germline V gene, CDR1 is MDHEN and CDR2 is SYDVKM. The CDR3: CASSPPSGDTQYF. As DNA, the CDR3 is TGTGCCAGCAGCCCCCCTAGCGGAGATACGCAGTATTTT.

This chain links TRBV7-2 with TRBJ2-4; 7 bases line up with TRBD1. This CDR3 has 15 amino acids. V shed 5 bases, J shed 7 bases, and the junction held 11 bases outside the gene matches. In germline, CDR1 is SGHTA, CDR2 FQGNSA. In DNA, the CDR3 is TGTGCCAGCAGCCCACAGGGGTCCTTGAGGAACATTCAGTACTTC. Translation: CASSPQGSLRNIQYF.

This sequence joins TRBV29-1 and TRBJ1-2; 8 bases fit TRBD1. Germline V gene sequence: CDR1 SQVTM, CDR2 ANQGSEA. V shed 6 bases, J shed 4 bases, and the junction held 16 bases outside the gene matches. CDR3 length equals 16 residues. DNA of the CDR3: TGCAGCGTCGAGTTAACCGTAACCGGGACAGGCTATGGCTACACCTTC. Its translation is CSVELTVTGTGYGYTF.

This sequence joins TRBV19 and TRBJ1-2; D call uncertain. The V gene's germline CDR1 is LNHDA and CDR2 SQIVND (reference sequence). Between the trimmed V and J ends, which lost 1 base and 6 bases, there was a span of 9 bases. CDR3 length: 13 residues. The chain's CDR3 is CASSIGFTDGYTF. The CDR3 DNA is TGTGCCAGTAGTATAGGTTTCACGGATGGCTACACCTTC.

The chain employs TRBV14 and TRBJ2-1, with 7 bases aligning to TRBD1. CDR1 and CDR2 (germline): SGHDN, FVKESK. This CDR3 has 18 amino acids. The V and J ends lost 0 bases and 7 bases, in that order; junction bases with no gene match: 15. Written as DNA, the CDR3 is TGTGCCAGCAGCCAAGATCCAAGAGGGACAGAGATGGGGAATGAGCAGTTCTTC. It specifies CASSQDPRGTEMGNEQFF.